This TCR beta chain was observed in a study of blood T cell repertoires in COVID-19 (dated by TCRdb to the early 2020s). In terms of the full investigation: The collaborator samples originated in the United States, Italy and Spain and spanned the acute and convalescent phases of COVID-19. A de-identified subject ID, COVID-19 status, age in years and sex were almost always included in the sample metadata. Samples came from the ongoing ImmuneRACE study (first 160 participants) plus 1,254 subjects from 6 global collaborators. Where available, HLA class I and class II types were obtained from metadata supplied by the sample provider rather than from assay-based typing. The dataset comprised deeply sampled blood TCRbeta repertoires from subjects exposed to, actively infected with, or recovered from COVID-19. The material from the prospective study consisted of cDNA or gDNA derived from T cells, B-cell-depleted T cells, or PBMCs. A freely available public database, intended as a resource for researchers studying the immune response to SARS-CoV-2, is where the repertoires were released.

The collaborating institutions used their own protocols to collect whole blood in K2EDTA tubes. Collaborator samples were shipped for TCRbeta analysis as frozen whole blood, isolated PBMCs, or DNA extracted from either sample type. TCRbeta CDR3 regions were amplified from genomic DNA using the immunoSEQ Assay, a bias-controlled multiplex PCR. For the original study's pipeline: The number of nucleated cells in each sample was estimated by amplification of reference gene primers within the assay. To quantify the absolute abundance of each unique TCRbeta CDR3 rearrangement, sequence reads were collapsed and filtered. Productive Simpson clonality was computed per sample as the square root of Simpson's diversity index over productive rearrangements. This immuneACCESS table, as held by TCRdb, lists in-frame sequences with V and J called but not all clones. Of the missing ones, under half trace to an unresolved V gene in checked studies; the others have no known cause. V and J calls and clone size come straight from that table; D and trimming were deduced from the DNA. The sample profile shows under 85,000 clones; about 90% of them were found once. The biggest ten clones account for roughly 12% of the sample.

Results the study describes overall, beyond this receptor: The amount of clinical and demographic metadata varied by source and participant and was provided uncurated.

Concerning this clone itself: This clone's antigen is unknown. Per-base qualities were not stored, and no clone one base away is much larger.

CDR1 and CDR2 are read off the germline V gene (reference sequence) as GTSNPN and SVGIG. Trimming removed 0 bases from V and 3 bases from J; the gene matches leave 4 bases unexplained. Its CDR3 holds 15 amino acids, cysteine through phenylalanine. The sequence is cut down to CDR3 DNA, 45 bases in frame from base 1. Sequencing was performed on peripheral blood. The receptor comes from a human donor in a cohort sampled during active COVID-19. Recombination linked TRBV30 to TRBJ1-2; TRBD1 lines up with 10 middle nucleotides. The CDR3 reads CAWSVGQGGDYGYTF. At the DNA level, the sequence is TGTGCCTGGAGTGTCGGACAGGGGGGGGACTATGGCTACACCTTC.